This T cell receptor beta chain appears in the sequencing data of a study of cytomegalovirus exposure and HLA in healthy donors. Study at large: The approximately 130 validation repertoires were reported in a later analysis to have been generated on the same platform as the roughly 720 first-cohort repertoires.

Clones were sequenced by immunoSEQ multiplex PCR, and TCRdb holds only the in-frame ones, with some missing. Among about 110,000 clones, more than 70% were seen once, and the ten largest hold approximately 2.3%. The table lists this clone with a count of one. The CDR3 extends over 15 amino acids. CDR1 and CDR2 (germline): SEHNR, FQNEAQ (reference sequence). Trimming removed 5 bases at V and 0 bases at J, with 12 bases between. The receptor comes from a woman aged 18-29 years in good health and CMV-seronegative. The material sequenced was PBMCs. The chain links TRBV7-9 to TRBJ2-3; D might be TRBD1 (5 bases). CDR3 region: CASSGWGSSTDTQYF. CDR3 coding DNA: TGTGCCAGCAGCGGGTGGGGCAGCAGCACAGATACGCAGTATTTT.